This TCR beta chain was sequenced for a study of T cells in Graves' hyperthyroidism and ophthalmopathy. TCR beta CDR3 region amplification was performed from RNA transcripts. First-round RT-PCR of the TCR CDR3 relied on the HTBI primer set. TCRdb passed the multiplex PCR reads through MiXCR, listing each CDR3 protein once. The table lists about 98,000 distinct CDR3 sequences, around 37% of them singletons. Turning to this clonotype: Its antigen is unknown. Relative to the germline gene, one junction end is altered; a read error may explain this.

Regarding the study as a whole: Also found in blood were most expanded thyroid clonotypes above 0.001.

The clonotype originates from a woman in her 30s with Graves' hyperthyroidism. The sample was peripheral blood or thyroid tissue (not recorded which).

The CDR3 DNA reads TGTGCCAGCAGCTTTGGACGGACAGCGAACACTGAAGCTTTCTTC. Translation: CASSFGRTANTEAFF. The chain is built from TRBV7-2 and TRBJ1-1; a weak D match, TRBD1 (6 bases). CDR1 and CDR2 from the germline V gene are SGHTA and FQGNSA. CDR3 length: 15 amino acids.